This T cell receptor beta chain was identified during a study of shared clonotypes between healthy human individuals. The assay ran at deep level. This table comes from immunoSEQ multiplex PCR, and its TCRdb copy is limited to in-frame clones, with some not included. There are around 2,000,000 clones in the sample; 85% to 95% occur only once, and around 1.2% lies in the top ten. Germline V CDR1 and CDR2: MNHNY, SVGAGI (reference sequence). V trimming: 6 bases; J trimming: 16 bases; junction bases outside the gene matches: 5. The CDR3 sequence is 11 residues long. CD8 cells regarded as naive lacked CD45RO, were positively chosen for CCR7, and omitted terminally differentiated effector memory CD45RA+ cells. Study-wide results and caveats: Clonotypes which were not shared had lower generation probabilities than clonotypes that all four donors shared.

For this clone: Its target is not known.

This rearrangement joins TRBV6-6 to TRBJ2-1; 11 bases fit TRBD2. The receptor's source is a young man in good health. The source material was naive CD8+ T cells sorted from blood. CDR3 sequence: CASSQGLAAFF. CDR3 DNA: TGTGCCAGCAGCCAGGGACTAGCGGCCTTCTTC.